This entry lists 15 T cell receptor beta chains sequenced from one sample in a study of cytomegalovirus exposure and HLA in healthy donors. 60 Vbeta and 13 Jbeta primers were used in PCR. The method was immunoSEQ multiplex PCR; TCRdb's version includes in-frame clones alone and lacks a portion of them. The sample lists 95,000 or so clones; approximately 80% were seen once. Sequencing used PBMCs. These receptors all stem from a woman in her 70s in good health and CMV-seropositive.

The rearrangement links TRBV29-1 to TRBJ1-1; D not certain. V was cut by 5 bases and J by 2 bases, with 15 bases left in between. CDR1 and CDR2 from the germline V gene are SQVTM and ANQGSEA. This CDR3 region has 14 residues. CDR3 region: CSVWSSPGNTEAFF. The DNA of the CDR3 is TGCAGCGTTTGGTCCTCCCCAGGTAACACTGAAGCTTTCTTT.

V usage is TRBV7-9 and J usage is TRBJ1-1, with 7 bases matching TRBD1. Looked up from germline, CDR1 is SEHNR and CDR2 is FQNEAQ (reference sequence). Trimming cost V 7 bases and J 0 bases; bases outside gene matches: 8. CDR3 size: 15 residues. This CDR3 reads CASTRPTGMNTEAFF. The DNA of the CDR3 is TGTGCCAGCACCCGACCGACAGGGATGAACACTGAAGCTTTCTTT.

The chain couples TRBV9 to TRBJ2-7; D may be TRBD1 (7 bases). CDR1 SGDLS and CDR2 YYNGEE come from the germline V gene. CDR3 length: 16 amino acids. V lost 4 bases and J 2 bases, leaving 19 bases between the germline ends. CDR3: CASSPRSSGGPYEQYF. The CDR3, as DNA: TGTGCCAGCAGCCCGAGATCCTCAGGGGGGCCCTACGAGCAGTACTTC.

This chain uses TRBV19 with TRBJ2-2; TRBD1 matches at 7 bases. The V and J ends lost 4 bases and 4 bases, in that order; junction bases with no gene match: 18. In germline, CDR1 is LNHDA, CDR2 SQIVND (reference sequence). The CDR3 runs 19 residues. CDR3 coding DNA: TGTGCCAGTAGTAGCCCCCCGGGACAGATGCAGTCGACCACCGGGGAGCTGTTTTTT. It codes for CASSSPPGQMQSTTGELFF. Full variable domain (missing parts from reference TRBV19 and TRBJ2-2): DGGITQSPKYLFRKEGQNVTLSCEQNLNHDAMYWYRQDPGQGLRLIYYSQIVNDFQKGDIAEGYSVSREKKESFPLTVTSAQKNPTAFYLCASSSPPGQMQSTTGELFFGEGSRLTVL.

V gene TRBV11-2 combines with J gene TRBJ1-1; D possibly corresponds to TRBD1 (5 bases). There are 12 residues in the CDR3. V lost 5 bases, J lost 7 bases, and 11 bases lay in between. CDR1 and CDR2 (germline): SGHAT, FQNNGV. The CDR3 DNA follows: TGTGCCAGCAGCGAGCGGGGCCTTGAAGCTTTCTTT. This gives the protein CASSERGLEAFF.

The rearrangement uses TRBV18 and TRBJ1-2; 7 bases are a match to TRBD1. The germline CDR1 and CDR2 sequences are KGHSH and LQKENI. The V segment lost 6 bases and the J segment 6 bases; nucleotides outside the gene matches: 7. This CDR3 spans 13 amino acids. The CDR3 spells CASSRDSKDGYTF. CDR3 DNA: TGTGCCAGCTCGCGGGACAGTAAAGATGGCTACACCTTC.

The rearrangement joins TRBV6-4 to TRBJ2-3, with 7 bases that match TRBD2. The CDR3 consists of 15 residues. Trimming at V came to 3 bases and at J to 4 bases, leaving 7 bases not matched to a gene. The germline V gene encodes CDR1 MRHNA and CDR2 SNTAGT. The chain's CDR3 is CASSEREGVADTQYF. CDR3 DNA sequence: TGTGCCAGCAGTGAGAGGGAGGGAGTGGCAGATACGCAGTATTTT.

This clone was found once. The chain carries TRBV5-4 and TRBJ2-5, with D possibly being TRBD2 (5 bases). Near its end, the DNA agrees better with TRBJ2-7, so the J call may be wrong. This CDR3 region has 15 residues. Germline loops: CDR1 SGHNT, CDR2 YYREEE (reference sequence). CDR3 region: CASSPGGLSSYEQYF. The CDR3 nucleotides are TGTGCCAGCAGCCCCGGAGGACTTAGTTCCTACGAGCAGTACTTC.

This rearrangement joins TRBV7-9 to TRBJ1-4; 8 positions match TRBD1. The CDR3 totals 16 residues. Trimming cost V 5 bases and J 3 bases; bases outside gene matches: 8. Germline V CDR1 and CDR2: SEHNR, FQNEAQ (reference sequence). The CDR3 loop reads CASSTPRGQANEKLFF. The CDR3 nucleotides read TGTGCCAGCAGCACTCCCCGGGGACAGGCTAATGAAAAACTGTTTTTT. Drawing the rest from reference TRBV7-9 and TRBJ1-4, the complete variable domain is DTGVSQNPRHKITKRGQNVTFRCDPISEHNRLYWYRQTLGQGPEFLTYFQNEAQLEKSRLLSDRFSAERPKGSFSTLEIQRTEQGDSAMYLCASSTPRGQANEKLFFGSGTQLSVL.

The chain has TRBV7-2 and TRBJ2-5; D is perhaps TRBD2 (6 bases). The DNA end is a closer match to TRBJ2-7, so the J assignment may be wrong. The CDR3 is 13 amino acids. The V gene's germline CDR1 is SGHTA and CDR2 FQGNSA. The CDR3 spells CASTSTSSYEQYF. DNA for the CDR3: TGTGCCAGCACCTCGACTAGCTCCTACGAGCAGTACTTC.

The chain couples TRBV7-2 to TRBJ2-7; 8 bases match TRBD2. CDR3 length: 14 residues. Trimming removed 1 base from V and 7 bases from J; junction bases left unmatched: 6. Germline V gives CDR1 SGHTA, CDR2 FQGNSA. The chain's CDR3 is CASSLGAGEIEQYF. For the CDR3, the DNA is TGTGCCAGCAGCTTAGGAGCGGGAGAGATAGAGCAGTACTTC.

The rearrangement links TRBV18 to TRBJ1-1, with a weak D call TRBD1 (6 bases). CDR1 and CDR2 from the germline V gene are KGHSH and LQKENI. This CDR3 has 14 residues. Trimming cost V 3 bases and J 0 bases, with 8 bases left between them. The CDR3 nucleotides read TGTGCCAGCTCACCCACAGGGTTGAACACTGAAGCTTTCTTT. It is translated as CASSPTGLNTEAFF. Full variable domain (remainder filled in from reference TRBV18 and TRBJ1-1): NAGVMQNPRHLVRRRGQEARLRCSPMKGHSHVYWYRQLPEEGLKFMVYLQKENIIDESGMPKERFSAEFPKEGPSILRIQQVVRGDSAAYFCASSPTGLNTEAFFGQGTRLTVV.

The sample holds one count of this clone. The V call is TRBV7-2, the J call TRBJ2-2; 7 bases align to TRBD2. CDR1 is SGHTA and CDR2 is FQGNSA in the germline V gene. With V trimmed by 5 bases and J by 3 bases, 3 bases remained unmatched. CDR3 length: 14 residues. The CDR3 DNA is TGTGCCAGCAGCCGGGGGGTCGACACCGGGGAGCTGTTTTTT. It yields the protein CASSRGVDTGELFF.

V and J are TRBV7-3 and TRBJ2-3; D is unresolved. Trimming pared 3 bases from V and 2 bases from J, leaving 9 bases between. Germline loops: CDR1 SGHTA, CDR2 FQGTGA. The CDR3 is 14 amino acids. CDR3 region: CASSFSTSTDTQYF. CDR3 bases: TGTGCCAGCAGCTTTAGTACTTCCACAGATACGCAGTATTTT.

J is TRBJ2-7 and V is TRBV7-2; D is possibly TRBD2 (5 bases). This CDR3 region has 15 residues. The V gene's germline CDR1 is SGHTA and CDR2 FQGNSA. V gave up 0 bases and J gave up 2 bases, with 11 bases separating them. The CDR3 loop reads CASSLAASQPYEQYF. CDR3 nucleotide sequence: TGTGCCAGCAGCTTAGCCGCTAGCCAACCCTACGAGCAGTACTTC.